A selection of T cell receptor beta chains follows, all from one sample in a study of blood T cell repertoires in COVID-19. Profiling relied on immunoSEQ multiplex PCR, and the TCRdb table lists in-frame clones only, not all of them. The repertoire holds about 380,000 clones, with 88% as singletons. The source material was PBMCs or T cells enriched from blood (not recorded which). These receptors originate from a woman aged 18 to 35 who had recovered from COVID-19. Both conserved end residues are part of each CDR3. D genes are given only for firm matches. Size values are once, few and many counts, or a class for expanded clones, and some rows have none.

V	D	size	J	CDR3	DNA
TRBV4-2	.	few	TRBJ1-4	CASSSGRRGEKLFF	TGTGCCAGCAGCTCAGGGCGGCGGGGTGAAAAACTGTTTTTT
TRBV11-2	TRBD1	.	TRBJ1-2	CASSTQRDRAFYGYTF	TGTGCCAGCAGTACTCAGCGGGACAGGGCTTTCTATGGCTACACCTTC
TRBV7-3	.	.	TRBJ2-2	CASSFTGKGELFF	TGTGCCAGCAGCTTCACAGGGAAGGGGGAGCTGTTTTTT
TRBV13	.	.	TRBJ2-7	CASSLVQGGGYEQYF	TGTGCCAGCAGCTTAGTCCAGGGGGGAGGATACGAGCAGTACTTC
TRBV6-2/TRBV6-3	.	.	TRBJ1-4	CASSYYPLTLRGNEKLFF	TGTGCCAGCAGTTACTATCCTCTGACTCTTCGAGGGAATGAAAAACTGTTTTTT
TRBV5-6	.	.	TRBJ1-1	CASSPLRDKGEAFF	TGTGCCAGCAGCCCCCTCCGGGACAAGGGTGAAGCTTTCTTT
TRBV9	.	.	TRBJ1-2	CASSVDPGGYTF	TGTGCCAGCAGCGTAGACCCGGGAGGCTACACCTTC
TRBV9	.	.	TRBJ2-2	CASSVERLARTGELFF	TGTGCCAGCAGCGTAGAAAGGCTAGCGCGCACCGGGGAGCTGTTTTTT
TRBV9	.	.	TRBJ1-2	CASSVDGGPSYGYTF	TGTGCCAGCAGCGTAGATGGGGGCCCTTCTTATGGCTACACCTTC
TRBV10-3	TRBD1	.	TRBJ2-2	CAIREGTGANTGELFF	TGTGCCATCAGGGAGGGGACAGGCGCGAACACCGGGGAGCTGTTTTTT
TRBV2	TRBD1	.	TRBJ1-5	CASTDTTGDNQPQHF	TGTGCCAGCACTGATACGACAGGGGACAATCAGCCCCAGCATTTT
TRBV11-2	.	.	TRBJ1-1	CASSLGLGDMNTEAFF	TGTGCCAGCAGCTTAGGTCTCGGGGACATGAACACTGAAGCTTTCTTT
TRBV27	.	.	TRBJ1-5	CASSSAVGQPQHF	TGTGCCAGCAGTTCAGCGGTCGGTCAGCCCCAGCATTTT
TRBV28	TRBD1	.	TRBJ1-3	CASSLQDRGNTIYF	TGTGCCAGCAGTTTACAGGACAGGGGAAACACCATATATTTT
TRBV5-1	.	.	TRBJ2-6	CASSLAGQGIPGANVLTF	TGCGCCAGCAGCTTGGCAGGCCAGGGGATTCCTGGGGCCAACGTCCTGACTTTC
TRBV4-3	.	.	TRBJ1-1	CASTTNGGEAGTEAFF	TGCGCCAGCACCACTAATGGCGGAGAGGCGGGCACTGAAGCTTTCTTT
TRBV4-1	.	.	TRBJ2-4	CASSQDPDIQYF	TGCGCCAGCAGCCAAGATCCCGACATTCAGTACTTC
TRBV2	.	.	TRBJ2-6	CASSFRGSGANVLTF	TGTGCCAGCAGTTTCCGGGGTTCGGGGGCCAACGTCCTGACTTTC
TRBV15	.	.	TRBJ1-2	CATSRITGSGYTF	TGTGCCACCAGCAGAATTACAGGCTCTGGCTACACCTTC
TRBV4-2	TRBD1	.	TRBJ2-1	CASSQDGTDYNEQFF	TGTGCCAGCAGCCAAGATGGGACAGACTACAATGAGCAGTTCTTC
TRBV3-1/TRBV3-2	.	.	TRBJ1-6	CASSQAQSEHSPLHF	TGTGCCAGCAGCCAAGCCCAAAGTGAGCATTCACCCCTCCACTTT
TRBV2	TRBD1	.	TRBJ1-6	CAGDRGRNNSPLHF	TGTGCCGGGGACAGGGGTCGGAATAATTCACCCCTCCACTTT
TRBV10-2	.	.	TRBJ2-5	CARAPGREETQYF	TGCGCCAGGGCACCTGGCAGGGAAGAGACCCAGTACTTC
TRBV28	TRBD1	.	TRBJ2-5	CASSFPPGQGPRWETQYF	TGTGCCAGCAGTTTCCCCCCGGGACAGGGGCCTCGCTGGGAGACCCAGTACTTC
TRBV7-2	TRBD1	once	TRBJ1-2	CASSFRTGQGYTF	TGTGCCAGCAGCTTTCGGACAGGGCAAGGCTACACCTTC
TRBV19	.	.	TRBJ1-1	CASKDGGFGNTEAFF	TGTGCCAGTAAAGATGGAGGTTTCGGGAACACTGAAGCTTTCTTT
TRBV4-3	TRBD1	once	TRBJ1-6	CASSQGTGANSPLHF	TGCGCCAGCAGCCAAGGAACAGGGGCGAATTCACCCCTCCACTTT
TRBV11-2	TRBD1	.	TRBJ1-1	CASSGDRWNTEAFF	TGTGCCAGCAGCGGGGACAGATGGAACACTGAAGCTTTCTTT
TRBV6-4	TRBD1	once	TRBJ1-6	CASSPGQGYNSPLHF	TGTGCCAGCAGCCCTGGACAGGGCTATAATTCACCCCTCCACTTT
TRBV6-1	TRBD2	.	TRBJ2-5	CASRAVASGGLETQYF	TGTGCCAGCCGTGCTGTGGCTAGCGGGGGGTTGGAGACCCAGTACTTC
TRBV27	.	.	TRBJ2-1	CATLLGGGNEQFF	TGTGCCACCTTGCTGGGGGGAGGCAATGAGCAGTTCTTC
TRBV19	.	.	TRBJ2-7	CASSIGLSFPYEQYF	TGTGCCAGTAGTATCGGACTCTCATTCCCCTACGAGCAGTACTTC